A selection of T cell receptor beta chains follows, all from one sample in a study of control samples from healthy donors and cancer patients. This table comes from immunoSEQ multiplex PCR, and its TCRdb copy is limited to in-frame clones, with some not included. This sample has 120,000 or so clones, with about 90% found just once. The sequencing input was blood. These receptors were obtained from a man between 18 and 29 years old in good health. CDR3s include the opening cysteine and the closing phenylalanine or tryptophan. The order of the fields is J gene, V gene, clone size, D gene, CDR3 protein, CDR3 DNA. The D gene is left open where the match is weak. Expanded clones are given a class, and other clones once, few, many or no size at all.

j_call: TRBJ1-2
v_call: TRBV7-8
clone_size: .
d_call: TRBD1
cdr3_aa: CASSQQTRGTGRWFGYTF
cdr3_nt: TGTGCCAGCAGCCAACAAACCCGAGGGACAGGGCGGTGGTTTGGCTACACCTTC

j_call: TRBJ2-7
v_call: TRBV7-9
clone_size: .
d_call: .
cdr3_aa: CASSPYSSWYEQYF
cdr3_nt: TGTGCCAGCAGCCCCTATAGCTCCTGGTACGAGCAGTACTTC

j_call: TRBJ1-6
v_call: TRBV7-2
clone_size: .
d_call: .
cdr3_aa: CASSYGQNLGSPLHF
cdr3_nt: TGTGCCAGCAGCTACGGACAGAATCTAGGGTCACCCCTCCACTTT

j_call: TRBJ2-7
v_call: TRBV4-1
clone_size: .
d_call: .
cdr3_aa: CASSSGRGEQYF
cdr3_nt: TGCGCCAGCAGCTCGGGCAGAGGCGAGCAGTACTTC

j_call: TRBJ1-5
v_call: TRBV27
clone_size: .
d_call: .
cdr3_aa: CASSLAWGGGQPQHF
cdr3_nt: TGTGCCAGCAGTTTAGCGTGGGGGGGAGGTCAGCCCCAGCATTTT

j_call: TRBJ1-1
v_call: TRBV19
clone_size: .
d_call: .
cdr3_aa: CASSIVAGANTEAFF
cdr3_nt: TGTGCCAGTAGTATAGTTGCAGGGGCAAACACTGAAGCTTTCTTT

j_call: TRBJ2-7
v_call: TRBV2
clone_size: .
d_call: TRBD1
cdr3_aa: CASSDPGQGSSYEQYF
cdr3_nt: TGTGCCAGCAGTGATCCCGGACAGGGCAGCTCCTACGAGCAGTACTTC

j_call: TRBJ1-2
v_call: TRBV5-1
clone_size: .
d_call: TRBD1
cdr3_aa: CASSLDTGARSEGYTF
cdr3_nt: TGCGCCAGCAGCTTGGATACAGGGGCGCGGTCCGAGGGCTACACCTTC

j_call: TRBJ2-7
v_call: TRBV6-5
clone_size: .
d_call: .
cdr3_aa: CASSTGHLRPYEQYF
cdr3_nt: TGTGCCAGCAGCACTGGACATCTCAGACCCTACGAGCAGTACTTC

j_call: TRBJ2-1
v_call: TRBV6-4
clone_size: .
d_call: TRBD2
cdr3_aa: CASSANSGRTYNEQFF
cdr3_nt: TGTGCCAGCAGTGCCAACAGCGGGAGAACCTACAATGAGCAGTTCTTC

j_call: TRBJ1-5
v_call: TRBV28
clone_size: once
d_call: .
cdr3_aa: CASSLMGDSNQPQHF
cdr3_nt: TGTGCCAGCAGTTTAATGGGGGATAGCAATCAGCCCCAGCATTTT

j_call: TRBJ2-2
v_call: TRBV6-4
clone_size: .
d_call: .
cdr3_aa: CASSRGDTGELFF
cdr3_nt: TGTGCCAGCAGTAGAGGGGACACCGGGGAGCTGTTTTTT

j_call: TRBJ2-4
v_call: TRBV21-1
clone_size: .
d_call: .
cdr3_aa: CASSKGGQREALRGKNIQYF
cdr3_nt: TGTGCCAGCAGCAAAGGGGGTCAGCGGGAGGCCCTGAGAGGCAAAAACATTCAGTACTTC

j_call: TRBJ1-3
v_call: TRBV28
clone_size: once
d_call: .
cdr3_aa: CASSGLGGSSGNTIYF
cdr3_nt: TGTGCCAGCAGTGGCCTAGGCGGGAGCTCTGGAAACACCATATATTTT

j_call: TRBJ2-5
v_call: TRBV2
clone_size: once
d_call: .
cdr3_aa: CASRAGTQETQYF
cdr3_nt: TGTGCCAGCAGGGCCGGGACTCAAGAGACCCAGTACTTC

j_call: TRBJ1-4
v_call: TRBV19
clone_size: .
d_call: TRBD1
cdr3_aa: CASSMDLTGREKLFF
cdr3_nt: TGTGCCAGTAGTATGGACTTGACAGGGCGGGAAAAACTGTTTTTT

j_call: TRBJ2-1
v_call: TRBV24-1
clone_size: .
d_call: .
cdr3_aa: CATSDLVGSYNEQFF
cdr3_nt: TGTGCCACCAGTGATTTGGTTGGCTCCTACAATGAGCAGTTCTTC

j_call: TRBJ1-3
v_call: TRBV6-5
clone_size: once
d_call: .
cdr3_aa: CASRPRGSGNTIYF
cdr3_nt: TGTGCCAGCAGACCCAGGGGCTCTGGAAACACCATATATTTT

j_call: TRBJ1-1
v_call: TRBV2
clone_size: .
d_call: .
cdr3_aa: CASSTQGNTEAFF
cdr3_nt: TGTGCCAGCAGTACCCAGGGTAACACTGAAGCTTTCTTT

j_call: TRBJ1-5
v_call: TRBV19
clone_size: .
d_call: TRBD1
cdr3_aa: CASVDRVNQPQHF
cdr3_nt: TGTGCCAGTGTGGACAGGGTCAATCAGCCCCAGCATTTT

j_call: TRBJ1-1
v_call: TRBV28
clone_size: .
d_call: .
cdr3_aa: CASSPTPVQAFF
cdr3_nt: TGTGCCAGCAGTCCCACCCCAGTTCAAGCTTTCTTT

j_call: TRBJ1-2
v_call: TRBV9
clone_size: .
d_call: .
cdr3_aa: CASSVELLWGPYTF
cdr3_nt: TGTGCCAGCAGCGTAGAATTGTTGTGGGGTCCCTACACCTTC

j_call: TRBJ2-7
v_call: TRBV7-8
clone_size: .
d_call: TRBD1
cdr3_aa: CASSVGTGPYEQYF
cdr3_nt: TGTGCCAGCAGCGTGGGGACAGGGCCCTACGAGCAGTACTTC

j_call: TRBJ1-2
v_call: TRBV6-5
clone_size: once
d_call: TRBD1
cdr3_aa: CASTPGTANYGYTF
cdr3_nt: TGTGCCAGCACCCCCGGGACAGCTAACTATGGCTACACCTTC

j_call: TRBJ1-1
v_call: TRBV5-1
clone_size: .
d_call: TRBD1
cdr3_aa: CASSGGGLNTEAFF
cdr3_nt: TGCGCCAGCAGTGGAGGGGGCCTGAACACTGAAGCTTTCTTT

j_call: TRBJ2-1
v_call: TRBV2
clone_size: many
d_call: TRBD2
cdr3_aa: CASSELAGGFEQFF
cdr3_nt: TGTGCCAGCAGTGAATTAGCGGGAGGTTTTGAGCAGTTCTTC

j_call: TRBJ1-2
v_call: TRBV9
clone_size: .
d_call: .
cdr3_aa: CASSVEGRYGYTF
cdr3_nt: TGTGCCAGCAGCGTAGAGGGGCGCTATGGCTACACCTTC

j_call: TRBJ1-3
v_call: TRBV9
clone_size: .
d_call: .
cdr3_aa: CASSVVGGNTIYF
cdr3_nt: TGTGCCAGCAGCGTAGTAGGAGGAAACACCATATATTTT

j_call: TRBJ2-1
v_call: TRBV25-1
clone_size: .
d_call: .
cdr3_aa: CASSPTAGTPWGNEQFF
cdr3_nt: TGTGCCAGCAGCCCCACAGCCGGGACGCCCTGGGGAAATGAGCAGTTCTTC

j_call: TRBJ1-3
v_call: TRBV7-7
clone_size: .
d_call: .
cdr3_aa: CASSFAPAGASGNTIYF
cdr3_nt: TGTGCTAGCAGCTTTGCCCCAGCAGGGGCTAGTGGAAACACCATATATTTT

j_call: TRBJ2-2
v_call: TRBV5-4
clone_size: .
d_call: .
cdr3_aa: CASSFDFGELFF
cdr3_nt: TGTGCCAGCAGCTTTGATTTCGGGGAGCTGTTTTTT

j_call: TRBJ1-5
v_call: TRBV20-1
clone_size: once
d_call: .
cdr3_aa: CSASPFTASNQPQHF
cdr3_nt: TGCAGTGCTAGTCCGTTCACGGCTAGCAATCAGCCCCAGCATTTT

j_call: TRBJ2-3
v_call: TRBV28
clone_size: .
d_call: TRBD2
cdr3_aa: CASSQGLAGGHRQNTQYF
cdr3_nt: TGTGCCAGCAGTCAGGGACTAGCGGGAGGGCATCGGCAAAATACGCAGTATTTT

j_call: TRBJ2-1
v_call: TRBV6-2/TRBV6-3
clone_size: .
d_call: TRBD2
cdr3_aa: CASSFTSGSGNEQFF
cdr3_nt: TGTGCCAGCAGCTTTACTAGCGGGAGCGGTAATGAGCAGTTCTTC

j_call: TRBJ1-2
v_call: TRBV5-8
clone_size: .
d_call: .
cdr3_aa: CASSLPGQGYGYTF
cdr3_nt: TGTGCCAGCAGCTTGCCGGGACAAGGCTATGGCTACACCTTC

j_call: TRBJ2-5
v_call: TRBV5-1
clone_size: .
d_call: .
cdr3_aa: CASSLASGQETQYF
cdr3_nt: TGCGCCAGCAGCTTGGCGTCAGGTCAAGAGACCCAGTACTTC

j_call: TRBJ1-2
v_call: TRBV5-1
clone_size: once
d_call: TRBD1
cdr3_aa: CASRNTQGAGGYTF
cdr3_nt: TGCGCCAGCAGGAACACCCAGGGGGCCGGTGGCTACACCTTC

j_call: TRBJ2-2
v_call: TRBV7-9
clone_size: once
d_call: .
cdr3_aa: CARLTNTGELFF
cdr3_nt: TGTGCCAGACTCACGAACACCGGGGAGCTGTTTTTT

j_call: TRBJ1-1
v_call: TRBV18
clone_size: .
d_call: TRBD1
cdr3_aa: CASSPGQGLQNTEAFF
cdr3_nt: TGTGCCAGTTCGCCGGGACAGGGACTCCAGAACACTGAAGCTTTCTTT

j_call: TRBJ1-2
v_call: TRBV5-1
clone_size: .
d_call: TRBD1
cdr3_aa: CASSPSPTGDYGYTF
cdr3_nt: TGCGCCAGCAGCCCCTCCCCTACAGGGGACTATGGCTACACCTTC

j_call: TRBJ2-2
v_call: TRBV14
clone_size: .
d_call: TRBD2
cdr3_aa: CASSQDGGRGTGELFF
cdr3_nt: TGTGCCAGCAGCCAAGATGGCGGGAGGGGTACCGGGGAGCTGTTTTTT

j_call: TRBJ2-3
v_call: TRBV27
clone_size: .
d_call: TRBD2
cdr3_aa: CASSLSSKGYGAVGGTTDTQYF
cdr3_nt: TGTGCCAGCAGTTTATCCTCGAAAGGCTATGGGGCCGTGGGAGGGACGACAGATACGCAGTATTTT

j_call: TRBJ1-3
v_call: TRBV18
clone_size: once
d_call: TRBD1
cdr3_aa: CASSPRSPGTEKNTIYF
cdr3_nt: TGTGCCAGCTCACCAAGATCACCAGGGACAGAGAAAAACACCATATATTTT

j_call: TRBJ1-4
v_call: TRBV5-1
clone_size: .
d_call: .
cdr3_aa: CASSLGRQNEKLFF
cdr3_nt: TGCGCCAGCAGCTTGGGAAGACAGAATGAAAAACTGTTTTTT

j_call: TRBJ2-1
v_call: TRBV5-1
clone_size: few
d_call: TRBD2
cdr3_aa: CASSRGSIAGASYNEQFF
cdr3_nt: TGCGCCAGCAGCCGCGGAAGTATAGCGGGGGCCTCCTACAATGAGCAGTTCTTC

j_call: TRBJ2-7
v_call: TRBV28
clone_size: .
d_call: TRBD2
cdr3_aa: CATSGRFYEQYF
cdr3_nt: TGTGCCACTAGCGGGAGGTTCTACGAGCAGTACTTC

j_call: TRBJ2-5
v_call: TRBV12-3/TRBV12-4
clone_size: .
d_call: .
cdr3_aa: CASSFGTQETQYF
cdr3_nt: TGTGCCAGCAGTTTCGGGACACAAGAGACCCAGTACTTC

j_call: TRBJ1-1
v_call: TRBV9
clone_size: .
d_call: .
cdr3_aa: CASSRSGTENTEAFF
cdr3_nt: TGTGCCAGCAGTAGATCCGGGACGGAGAACACTGAAGCTTTCTTT

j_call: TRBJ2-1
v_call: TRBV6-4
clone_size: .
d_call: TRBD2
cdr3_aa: CASRPTSGRVGEQFF
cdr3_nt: TGTGCCAGCAGACCGACTAGCGGGAGGGTTGGTGAGCAGTTCTTC

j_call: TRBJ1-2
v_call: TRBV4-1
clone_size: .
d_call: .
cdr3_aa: CASSQGTSGKRGYGYTF
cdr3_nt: TGCGCCAGCAGCCAGGGAACGTCAGGGAAAAGGGGCTATGGCTACACCTTC

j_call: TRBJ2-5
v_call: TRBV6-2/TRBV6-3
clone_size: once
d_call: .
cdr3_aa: CASSYQDVETQYF
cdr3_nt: TGTGCCAGCAGTTACCAGGATGTGGAGACCCAGTACTTC

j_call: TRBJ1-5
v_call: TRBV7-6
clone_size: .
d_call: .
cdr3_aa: CASSLEAPNSNQPQHF
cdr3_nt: TGTGCCAGCAGCTTAGAGGCTCCTAATAGCAATCAGCCCCAGCATTTT